This is a list of T cell receptor beta chains from one sample in a study of T cell repertoires in cytomegalovirus infection. TCRdb fed the reads into MiXCR, producing one record per CDR3 protein. The table records tens of thousands of distinct CDR3 sequences, more than 40% of them present only once. Their antigens remain unidentified. Sequenced material: CD8+ T cells from cultured PBMCs, taken from culture after CMV antigen stimulation. These receptors were collected from a human donor in good health (CMV status not recorded). Some clones in this sample may be carry-over from other donors' samples. Each CDR3 is given without its conserved first and last residue. Fields, in order: V gene, J gene, CDR3 protein.

>TRBV2|TRBJ2-1
ASSDKPWTGNDNEQF
>TRBV7-6|TRBJ2-7
ASSLEVAGSSYEQY
>TRBV5-1|TRBJ2-7
ASSLSAGSYEQY
>TRBV7-9|TRBJ2-7
ASSPGWEQY
>TRBV15|TRBJ2-1
ATSRVRDGEQF
>TRBV7-8|TRBJ2-5
ASSFGGGLETQY
>TRBV6-1|TRBJ1-6
ASSEAPGTGDSPLH
>TRBV10-3|TRBJ1-1
AIRKDRIPYRNTEAF
>TRBV11-2|TRBJ2-1
ASTQLRSSYNEQF
>TRBV27|TRBJ2-1
ASSYPGLGAGRVYNEQF
>TRBV7-2|TRBJ2-1
ASSFRGNSYNEQF
>TRBV11-1|TRBJ2-3
ASRGPGQGTDTQY
>TRBV12-3/TRBV12-4|TRBJ1-1
ASSSLDRVTEAF
>TRBV20-1|TRBJ2-7
SAARRDSHIRYEQY
>TRBV4-2|TRBJ2-7
ASSHGSLEY
>TRBV6-6|TRBJ2-7
ASSYSTGEQY
>TRBV7-8|TRBJ1-4
ASSWDLFHEKLF
>TRBV7-6|TRBJ2-3
ASSVRTGSTDTQY
>TRBV6-5|TRBJ2-2
ASSSRGGTNTGELF
>TRBV27|TRBJ1-4
ASTLTGRRTNEKLF
>TRBV7-3|TRBJ2-1
ASSLSVGDNEQF
>TRBV13|TRBJ2-7
ASSPPPGIAGPSYEQY
>TRBV12-3/TRBV12-4|TRBJ2-2
ASSPQGPNTGELF
>TRBV7-9|TRBJ2-7
ASSGGRSYEQY
>TRBV19|TRBJ2-1
ASSRAYRGRDKF
>TRBV12-3/TRBV12-4|TRBJ2-7
ASSGSREGFYEQY
>TRBV5-6|TRBJ2-1
ASSPFVSLGNEQF
>TRBV12-3/TRBV12-4|TRBJ2-3
ASSLGPEDTQY
>TRBV5-5|TRBJ1-1
ASSLGLANTEAF
>TRBV27|TRBJ2-1
ASSLGMLASPTYNEQF
>TRBV7-6|TRBJ2-7
ASSLSLAENYEQY
>TRBV12-5|TRBJ2-1
ASGLVLRDYEQF
>TRBV4-2|TRBJ2-2
ASSPLTSGRASTGELF
>TRBV6-1|TRBJ2-7
ASSEILAGGLEYYEQY
>TRBV5-6|TRBJ1-1
ASSLSGQGGHTEAF
>TRBV7-8|TRBJ2-1
ASSVPGLHSYNEQF
>TRBV28|TRBJ2-4
ASRSGGAAKNIQY
>TRBV7-9|TRBJ1-2
ASSLGSAPDGYT
>TRBV20-1|TRBJ2-1
SGDRGLWNEQF
>TRBV14|TRBJ1-5
ASSQGAGNEPQH
>TRBV7-3|TRBJ1-1
ASSPGPGSDTEAF
>TRBV28|TRBJ1-6
ASTREGPASPLH
>TRBV27|TRBJ1-6
ASSLGSGGTYNSPLH
>TRBV12-3/TRBV12-4|TRBJ2-1
ASSGRLGGGDEQF
>TRBV13|TRBJ2-1
ASSLEGVGLAAGEQF
>TRBV7-2|TRBJ2-1
ASSSRTSGDRDNEQF
>TRBV5-6|TRBJ2-1
ASTQGFLNEQF
>TRBV19|TRBJ2-7
AAGEGYEQY
>TRBV7-3|TRBJ2-1
ASSPLISGQGKF
>TRBV7-9|TRBJ2-5
ASSLVGTQETQY